These 19 T cell receptor beta chains were all obtained from the same sample, sequenced in a study of shared clonotypes between healthy human individuals. TCRdb keeps only in-frame clones here, not all; method: immunoSEQ multiplex PCR. The sample holds over 950,000 clones, 60% to 85% seen once. The sample was memory CD4+ T cells from PBMCs. Noted subset: CD45RA-negative fraction. The origin of the receptors is a man aged 18 to 29 in good health. Some clones in this sample may be carry-over from other donors' samples.

In DNA form, the CDR3 reads TGCGCCAGCAGCCAAGACAGGGAGGAGACCCAGTACTTC. Its translation is CASSQDREETQYF. The V and J genes are TRBV4-1 and TRBJ2-5; D may be TRBD1 or TRBD2 (5 bases each). Trimming shortened V by 0 bases and J by 5 bases, and 7 bases separated the two germline ends. This CDR3 has 13 residues. Per germline, CDR1 MGHRA and CDR2 YSYEKL.

The CDR3: CASSIAGGRQETQYF. The DNA of the CDR3 is TGTGCCAGCAGTATCGCGGGAGGCCGGCAAGAGACCCAGTACTTC. The chain employs TRBV2 and TRBJ2-5, with TRBD2 identical over 8 bases. Germline CDR1 is SNHLY and CDR2 is FYNNEI. V shed 5 bases, J shed 2 bases, and the junction held 7 bases outside the gene matches. This CDR3 is 15 amino acids long.

J is TRBJ2-2 and V is TRBV19; 7 bases match TRBD2. Germline CDR1 is LNHDA and CDR2 is SQIVND (reference sequence). V shed 6 bases, J shed 4 bases, and the junction held 5 bases outside the gene matches. The length of the CDR3 is 14 residues. The CDR3: CASSEWTSTGELFF. The CDR3 DNA reads TGTGCCAGTAGCGAATGGACTAGCACCGGGGAGCTGTTTTTT.

The V gene is TRBV10-1, the J gene TRBJ2-5; no firm D call. This CDR3 is 13 amino acids long. Trimming cost V 0 bases and J 7 bases, with 9 bases left between them. Germline V CDR1 and CDR2: WNHNN, SYGVQD (reference sequence). CDR3 sequence reads: CASSESPTGTQYF. The CDR3, as DNA: TGCGCCAGCAGTGAGTCCCCTACCGGGACCCAGTACTTC.

The rearrangement uses TRBV5-4 and TRBJ2-1; 8 bases line up with TRBD2. The V gene end was trimmed by 3 bases and the J gene end by 6 bases; junction bases not matched to a gene: 8. CDR3 length equals 15 residues. Germline V CDR1 and CDR2: SGHNT, YYREEE (reference sequence). Here the CDR3 reads CASSSTGTSGNEQFF. Here the CDR3 DNA reads TGTGCCAGCAGCTCTACCGGGACTAGTGGCAATGAGCAGTTCTTC.

V is TRBV7-2 and J is TRBJ1-4; tentative D call: TRBD1 (5 bases). V was trimmed by 6 bases and J by 2 bases, leaving 13 bases between them. The CDR3 totals 15 residues. The germline V gene has CDR1 SGHTA and CDR2 FQGNSA. As DNA, the CDR3 is TGTGCCAGCAGTCAACAACGGGGGACTAATGAAAAACTGTTTTTT. It translates to CASSQQRGTNEKLFF.

The genes are TRBV11-3 and TRBJ2-3, with D perhaps TRBD2 (6 bases). This CDR3 has 16 residues. Germline CDR1 and CDR2: SGHNT and YENEEA. Trimming left V 1 base short and J 3 bases short, with 14 bases between. The CDR3 nucleotides are TGTGCCAGCAGCTTAGGTGCGACCGGGAGTACAGATACGCAGTATTTT. It encodes CASSLGATGSTDTQYF. The full variable domain, with the rest looked up from reference TRBV11-3 and TRBJ2-3, is EAGVVQSPRYKIIEKKQPVAFWCNPISGHNTLYWYLQNLGQGPELLIRYENEEAVDDSQLPKDRFSAERLKGVDSTLKIQPAELGDSAVYLCASSLGATGSTDTQYFGPGTRLTVL.

The V gene is TRBV4-1, the J gene TRBJ1-2; 9 positions match TRBD1. CDR3 length: 16 amino acids. In germline, CDR1 is MGHRA, CDR2 YSYEKL. The junction had 11 bases not matched to a gene; V was cut back by 8 bases and J by 1 base. DNA for the CDR3: TGCGCCAGCTCTAGGACAGGGGAGGAAGGTAACTATGGCTACACCTTC. This sequence encodes CASSRTGEEGNYGYTF.

J is TRBJ1-5 and V is TRBV9; no firm D call. This CDR3 is 14 amino acids long. The V and J ends lost 4 bases and 0 bases respectively, with 8 bases between them. Germline CDR1 SGDLS, CDR2 YYNGEE. CDR3 in amino acids: CASSRRDSNQPQHF. For the CDR3, the DNA is TGTGCCAGCAGCCGACGGGATAGCAATCAGCCCCAGCATTTT.

J is TRBJ1-2 and V is TRBV7-2; 7 nucleotides agree with TRBD1. The CDR3 covers 14 residues. CDR1 and CDR2 from the germline V gene are SGHTA and FQGNSA. Germline trimming cut 1 base from V and 7 bases from J; bases unmatched to any gene: 6. CDR3 sequence reads: CASSLVSTGVGYTF. For the CDR3, the DNA is TGTGCCAGCAGCTTAGTTTCCACAGGGGTTGGCTACACCTTC.

V usage is TRBV9 and J usage is TRBJ2-7; D might be TRBD1 (6 bases). Germline assignment: CDR1 SGDLS and CDR2 YYNGEE. This CDR3 has 15 residues. Between the trimmed V and J ends, which lost 1 base and 6 bases, there was a span of 17 bases. This CDR3 reads CASSVNFDRPGEQYF. CDR3 DNA: TGTGCCAGCAGCGTAAACTTCGACAGGCCAGGCGAGCAGTACTTC.

V is TRBV2 and J is TRBJ2-2; D gene unclear. CDR1 SNHLY and CDR2 FYNNEI come from the germline V gene. The CDR3 spans 13 residues. V gave up 8 bases and J gave up 7 bases, with 14 bases separating them. The CDR3 region is CASGIHWGGELFF. In nucleotides, the CDR3 is TGTGCCAGCGGAATCCATTGGGGCGGGGAGCTGTTTTTT. The complete variable domain, with remaining parts taken from reference TRBV2 and TRBJ2-2, reads EPEVTQTPSHQVTQMGQEVILRCVPISNHLYFYWYRQILGQKVEFLVSFYNNEISEKSEIFDDQFSVERPDGSNFTLKIRSTKLEDSAMYFCASGIHWGGELFFGEGSRLTVL.

The chain is built from TRBV20-1 and TRBJ1-2, with 9 nucleotides matching TRBD1. The CDR3 is 11 residues long. V shed 6 bases and J 7 bases; nucleotides not matched to a gene: 3. In germline, CDR1 is DFQATT, CDR2 SNEGSKA (reference sequence). The CDR3 DNA reads as TGCAGTGCCCAGGACAGGGGTGGCTACACCTTC. Amino acids: CSAQDRGGYTF.

This sequence joins TRBV7-2 and TRBJ1-1; D not certain. Germline V gene sequence: CDR1 SGHTA, CDR2 FQGNSA. V dropped 4 bases and J dropped 1 base, with 10 bases sitting between them. The CDR3 spans 14 residues. CDR3 sequence: CASSSDGSNTEAFF. CDR3 DNA sequence: TGTGCCAGCAGCTCCGACGGTTCGAACACTGAAGCTTTCTTT.

The gene calls are TRBV27 and TRBJ2-2; TRBD1 might be the D (5 bases). V was trimmed by 5 bases and J by 2 bases, leaving 12 bases between them. The CDR3 spans 15 residues. Germline CDR1 reads MNHEY; CDR2 reads SMNVEV (reference sequence). CDR3 bases: TGTGCCAGCAGTCCTAGACAGTTTAACACCGGGGAGCTGTTTTTT. Protein sequence: CASSPRQFNTGELFF.

The V call is TRBV12-2, the J call TRBJ2-5; the DNA was not used to check the table's D call, TRBD1. TRBV12-2 is a recognized pseudogene. The CDR3 consists of 16 residues. Written as DNA, the CDR3 is TGTGCAAGTCGCTTAGCCGGGACAGGGGTTTCGGAGACCCAGTACTTC. It specifies CASRLAGTGVSETQYF.

The chain employs TRBV7-2 and TRBJ2-5, with D maybe TRBD2 (5 bases). The CDR3 runs to 13 residues. Germline lookup yields CDR1 SGHTA and CDR2 FQGNSA. The ends were cut back, 8 bases at V and 1 base at J, with 11 bases in the middle. The CDR3 loop reads CASERRVQETQYF. CDR3 DNA sequence: TGTGCCAGCGAGAGGCGGGTCCAAGAGACCCAGTACTTC.

J is TRBJ2-3 and V is TRBV7-2; possibly TRBD2 for D (5 bases). V was trimmed by 7 bases and J by 6 bases, leaving 20 bases between them. Germline loops: CDR1 SGHTA, CDR2 FQGNSA. There are 15 residues in the CDR3. The CDR3 spells CASNPRGPTSDTQYF. Written as DNA, the CDR3 is TGTGCCAGCAATCCCAGAGGGCCAACTAGTGATACGCAGTATTTT.

A word on this clone: Other DNA sequences from this sample encode an identical CDR3 as well. The chain employs TRBV2 and TRBJ2-3; D is ambiguous. Germline CDR1 reads SNHLY; CDR2 reads FYNNEI. This CDR3 spans 13 amino acids. V was clipped by 1 base and J by 1 base, with 3 bases between them. The DNA of the CDR3 is TGTGCCAGCAGTGAAGGAGGCACAGATACGCAGTATTTT. It is translated as CASSEGGTDTQYF.